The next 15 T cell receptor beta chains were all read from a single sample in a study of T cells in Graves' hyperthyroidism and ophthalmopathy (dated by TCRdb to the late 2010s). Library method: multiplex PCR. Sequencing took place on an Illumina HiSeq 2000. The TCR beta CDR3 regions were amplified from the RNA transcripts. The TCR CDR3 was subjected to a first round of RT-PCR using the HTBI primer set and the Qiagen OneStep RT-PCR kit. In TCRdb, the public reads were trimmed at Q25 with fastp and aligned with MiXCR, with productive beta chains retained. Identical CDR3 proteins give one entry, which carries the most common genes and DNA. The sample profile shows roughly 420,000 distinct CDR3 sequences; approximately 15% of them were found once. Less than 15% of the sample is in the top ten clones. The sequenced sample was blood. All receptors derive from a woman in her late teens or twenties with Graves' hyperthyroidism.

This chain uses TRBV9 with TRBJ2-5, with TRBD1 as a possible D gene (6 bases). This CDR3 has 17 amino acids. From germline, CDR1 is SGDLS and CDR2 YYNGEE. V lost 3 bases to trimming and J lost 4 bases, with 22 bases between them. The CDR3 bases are TGTGCCAGCAGCGAGGGGACACTAGGGTTAGGTTTAGAGACCCAGTACTTC. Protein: CASSEGTLGLGLETQYF.

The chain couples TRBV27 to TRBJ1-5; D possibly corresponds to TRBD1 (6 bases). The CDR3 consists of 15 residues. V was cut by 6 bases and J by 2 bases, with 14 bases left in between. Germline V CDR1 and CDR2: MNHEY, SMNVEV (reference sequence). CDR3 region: CASRVQGKGNQPQHF. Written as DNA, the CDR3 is TGTGCCAGCAGGGTACAGGGAAAAGGCAATCAGCCCCAGCATTTT.

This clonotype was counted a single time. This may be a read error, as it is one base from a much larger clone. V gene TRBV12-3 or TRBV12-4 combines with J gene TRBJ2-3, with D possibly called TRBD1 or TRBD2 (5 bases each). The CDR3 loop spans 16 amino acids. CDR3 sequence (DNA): TGTGTCAGCAGTTTAGACAGACTACTAAGCACAGATACGCAGTATTTT. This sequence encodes CVSSLDRLLSTDTQYF.

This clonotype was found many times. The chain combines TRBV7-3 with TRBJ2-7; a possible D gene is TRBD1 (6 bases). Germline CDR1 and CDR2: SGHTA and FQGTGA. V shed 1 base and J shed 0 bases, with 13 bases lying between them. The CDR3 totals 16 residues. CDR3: CASSLNPTGSSYEQYF. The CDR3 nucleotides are TGTGCCAGCAGCTTAAATCCGACAGGAAGCTCCTACGAGCAGTACTTC.

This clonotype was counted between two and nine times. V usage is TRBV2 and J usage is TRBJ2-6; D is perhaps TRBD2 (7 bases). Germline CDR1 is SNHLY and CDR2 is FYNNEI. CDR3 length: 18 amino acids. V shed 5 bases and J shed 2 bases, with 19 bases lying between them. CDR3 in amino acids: CASSPGARGGAGANVLTF. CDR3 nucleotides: TGTGCCAGCAGTCCAGGAGCCAGGGGAGGGGCTGGGGCCAACGTCCTGACTTTC.

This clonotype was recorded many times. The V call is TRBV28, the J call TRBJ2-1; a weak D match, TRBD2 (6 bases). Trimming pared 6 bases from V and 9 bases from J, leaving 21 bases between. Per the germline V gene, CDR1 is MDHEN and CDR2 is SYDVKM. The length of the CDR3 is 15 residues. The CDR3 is CASSSLGGRSGEQFF. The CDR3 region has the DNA TGTGCCAGCAGCTCCCTGGGGGGACGATCGGGTGAGCAGTTCTTC. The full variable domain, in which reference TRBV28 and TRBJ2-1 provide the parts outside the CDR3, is DVKVTQSSRYLVKRTGEKVFLECVQDMDHENMFWYRQDPGLGLRLIYFSYDVKMKEKGDIPEGYSVSREKKERFSLILESASTNQTSMYLCASSSLGGRSGEQFFGPGTRLTVL.

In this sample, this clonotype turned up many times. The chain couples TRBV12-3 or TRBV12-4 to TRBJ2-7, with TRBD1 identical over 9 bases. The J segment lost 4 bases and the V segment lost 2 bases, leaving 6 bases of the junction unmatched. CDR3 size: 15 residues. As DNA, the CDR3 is TGTGCCAGCAGTTTATTGGGACAGGGACCTTACGAGCAGTACTTC. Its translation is CASSLLGQGPYEQYF.

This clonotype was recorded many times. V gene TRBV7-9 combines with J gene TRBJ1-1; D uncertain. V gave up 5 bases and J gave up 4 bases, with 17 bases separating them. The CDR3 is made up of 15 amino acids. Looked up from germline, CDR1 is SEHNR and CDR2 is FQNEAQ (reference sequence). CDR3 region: CASSPSLHRITEAFF. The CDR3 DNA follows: TGTGCCAGCAGCCCAAGCCTACATCGTATCACTGAAGCTTTCTTT.

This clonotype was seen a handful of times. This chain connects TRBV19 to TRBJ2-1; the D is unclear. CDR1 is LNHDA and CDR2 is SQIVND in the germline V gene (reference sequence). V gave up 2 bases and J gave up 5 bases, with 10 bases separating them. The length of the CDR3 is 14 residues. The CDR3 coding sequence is TGTGCCAGTAGTATACTGGGGTTCAACAATGAGCAGTTCTTC. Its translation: CASSILGFNNEQFF.

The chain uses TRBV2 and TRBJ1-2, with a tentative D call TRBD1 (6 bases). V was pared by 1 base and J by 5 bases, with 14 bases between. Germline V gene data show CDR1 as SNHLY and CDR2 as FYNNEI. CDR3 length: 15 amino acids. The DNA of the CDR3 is TGTGCCAGCAGTGAAGTAGCTTGGACAGAGTATGGCTACACCTTC. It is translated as CASSEVAWTEYGYTF.

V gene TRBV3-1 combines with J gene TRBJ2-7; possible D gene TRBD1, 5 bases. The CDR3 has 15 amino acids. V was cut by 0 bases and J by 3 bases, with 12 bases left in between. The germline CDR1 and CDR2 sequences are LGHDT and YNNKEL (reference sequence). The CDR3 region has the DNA TGTGCCAGCAGCCAAGATTTGGCAGGGATCTACGAGCAGTACTTC. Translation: CASSQDLAGIYEQYF.

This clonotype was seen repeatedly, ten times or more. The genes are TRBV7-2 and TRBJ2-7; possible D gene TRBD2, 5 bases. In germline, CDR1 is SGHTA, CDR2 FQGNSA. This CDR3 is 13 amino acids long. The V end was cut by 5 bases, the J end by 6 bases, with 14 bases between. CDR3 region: CASSGLDGREQYF. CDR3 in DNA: TGTGCCAGCAGCGGACTCGACGGCCGCGAGCAGTACTTC.

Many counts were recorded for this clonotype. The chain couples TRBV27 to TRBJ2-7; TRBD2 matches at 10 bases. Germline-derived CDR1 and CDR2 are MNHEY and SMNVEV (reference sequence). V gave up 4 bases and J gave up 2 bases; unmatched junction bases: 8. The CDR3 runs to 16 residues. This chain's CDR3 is CASSSGAGGPTYEQYF. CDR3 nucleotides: TGTGCCAGCAGTTCTGGAGCGGGGGGGCCGACCTACGAGCAGTACTTC.

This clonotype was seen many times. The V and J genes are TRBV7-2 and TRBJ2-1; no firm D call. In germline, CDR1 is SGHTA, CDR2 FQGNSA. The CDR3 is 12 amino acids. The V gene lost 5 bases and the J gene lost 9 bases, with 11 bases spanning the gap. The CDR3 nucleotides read TGTGCCAGCAGCCCCCAGTCTGGTGAGCAGTTCTTC. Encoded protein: CASSPQSGEQFF.

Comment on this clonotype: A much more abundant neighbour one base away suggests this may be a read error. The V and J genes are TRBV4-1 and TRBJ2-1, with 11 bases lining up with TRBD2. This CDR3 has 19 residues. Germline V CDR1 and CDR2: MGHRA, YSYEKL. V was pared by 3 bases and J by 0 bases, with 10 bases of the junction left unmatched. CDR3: CASSHLGLAGGSSYNEQFF. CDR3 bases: TGCGCCAGCAGCCATTTGGGGCTAGCGGGAGGCTCCTCCTACAATGAGCAGTTCTTC.